The 28 T cell receptor beta chains presented below share a single source sample, sequenced in a study of vaccination effects on CD4 cells after COVID-19. CD4+ T cell isolation took place after 10 days of culture. Only in-frame clones appear in the TCRdb table, and some are missing; sequencing was by immunoSEQ multiplex PCR. The sample holds tens of thousands of clones, around 70% seen once. Their cognate antigens are unknown. The input for sequencing was CD4+ T cells from PBMCs cultured without peptide, taken before COVID-19 vaccination. Receptors originate from a human donor who had a prior SARS-CoV-2 infection.

The rearrangement joins TRBV14 to TRBJ2-1; the D is unclear. This CDR3 region has 15 residues. The V and J ends lost 4 bases and 6 bases respectively, with 16 bases between them. CDR1 is SGHDN, CDR2 FVKESK, per germline. Here the CDR3 DNA reads TGTGCCAGCAGCCCAAGAAGCTTGCTCCGCAATGAGCAGTTCTTC. Translated, it gives CASSPRSLLRNEQFF.

The rearrangement uses TRBV6-1 and TRBJ1-6; D may be TRBD1 (5 bases). The germline V gene has CDR1 MNHNS and CDR2 SASEGT. The CDR3 runs 16 residues. V was trimmed by 2 bases and J by 2 bases, leaving 10 bases between them. CDR3 loop: CASSEYGRAYNSPLHF. CDR3 in DNA: TGTGCCAGCAGTGAATACGGCAGGGCCTATAATTCACCCCTCCACTTT.

The J gene is TRBJ2-1, the V gene TRBV4-2, with 8 bases aligning to TRBD1. The CDR3 totals 16 residues. The germline gives CDR1 LGHNA, CDR2 YNFKEQ. Trimming at V came to 1 base and at J to 5 bases, leaving 7 bases not matched to a gene. The CDR3 DNA sequence: TGTGCCAGCAGCCAAGCCCAGGGGGCTGGGAACAATGAGCAGTTCTTC. Translation gives CASSQAQGAGNNEQFF.

The J gene is TRBJ2-1, the V gene TRBV7-3, with D possibly matching TRBD2 (6 bases). Germline V lookup: CDR1 SGHTA, CDR2 FQGTGA. CDR3 length: 15 residues. Trimming shortened V by 5 bases and J by 5 bases, and 16 bases separated the two germline ends. CDR3 in amino acids: CASSPLSSEDNEQFF. CDR3 bases: TGTGCCAGCAGCCCCCTCTCTAGCGAGGACAATGAGCAGTTCTTC.

The chain is built from TRBV24-1 and TRBJ2-6, with a weak D call TRBD1 (6 bases). Germline V gene data show CDR1 as KGHDR and CDR2 as SFDVKD. This CDR3 has 17 amino acids. V lost 4 bases and J 2 bases, leaving 14 bases between the germline ends. CDR3 residues: CATSEASRGAGANVLTF. The CDR3, as DNA: TGTGCCACCAGTGAGGCGTCCAGGGGTGCTGGGGCCAACGTCCTGACTTTC.

The chain joins TRBV3-1 (or the pseudogene TRBV3-2) to TRBJ2-7; D is undetermined. Looked up from germline, CDR1 is LGHDT and CDR2 is YNNKEL (reference sequence). The ends were cut back, 5 bases at V and 4 bases at J, with 12 bases in the middle. The CDR3 loop spans 13 amino acids. The CDR3 sequence is CASSGLEIYEQYF. For the CDR3, the DNA is TGTGCCAGCAGCGGGCTGGAGATTTACGAGCAGTACTTC.

The chain links TRBV5-4 to TRBJ2-1; the match to TRBD2 covers 11 bases. This CDR3 has 16 residues. Germline-derived CDR1 and CDR2 are SGHNT and YYREEE (reference sequence). Trimming took 5 bases from V and 4 from J; bases not matched to a gene: 8. CDR3 sequence (DNA): TGTGCCAGCAGTCCCTCACTAGCGGGGGAATACAATGAGCAGTTCTTC. Translated: CASSPSLAGEYNEQFF.

This chain joins TRBV6-5 and TRBJ2-3; TRBD1 is a possible D gene (6 bases). The V end lost 7 bases, the J end lost 1 base, and 12 bases lay between the germline ends. Per germline, CDR1 MNHEY and CDR2 SVGAGI. CDR3 length: 14 amino acids. The CDR3 DNA follows: TGTGCCAGCAAACGACAGGTGCGCACAGATACGCAGTATTTT. It codes for CASKRQVRTDTQYF.

The rearrangement links TRBV10-2 to TRBJ2-2; possible D gene TRBD1, 5 bases. The CDR3 totals 16 residues. V was clipped by 8 bases and J by 6 bases, with 22 bases between them. CDR1 is WSHSY and CDR2 is SAAADI in the germline V gene. CDR3 in amino acids: CASLRKTASGPGELFF. The CDR3 DNA is TGCGCCAGCCTAAGGAAGACAGCTTCAGGACCCGGGGAGCTGTTTTTT.

This clone has a single count. This chain uses TRBV4-3 with TRBJ1-6; TRBD1 matches at 7 bases. V trimming: 4 bases; J trimming: 5 bases; junction bases outside the gene matches: 5. Germline V gene lookup returns CDR1 LGHNA and CDR2 YSLEER. The CDR3 contains 15 residues. The CDR3 nucleotides are TGCGCCAGCAGCCGACAGGGTCAGAATAATTCACCCCTCCACTTT. It yields the protein CASSRQGQNNSPLHF.

The chain combines TRBV6-5 with TRBJ1-2; D not certain. The CDR3 extends over 15 amino acids. Germline V lookup: CDR1 MNHEY, CDR2 SVGAGI. V gave up 0 bases and J gave up 4 bases, with 12 bases separating them. The CDR3: CASSYSRGVAYGYTF. DNA of the CDR3: TGTGCCAGCAGTTACTCTCGCGGGGTAGCCTATGGCTACACCTTC.

A few counts support this clone. V and J are TRBV7-2 and TRBJ2-7, with TRBD2 matching 12 bases. Unmatched junction bases numbered 2, after V lost 2 bases and J lost 3 bases. Germline V gene lookup returns CDR1 SGHTA and CDR2 FQGNSA. The CDR3 covers 15 residues. The CDR3 here is CASSLLAGGYYEQYF. The CDR3 DNA follows: TGTGCCAGCAGCTTACTAGCGGGGGGGTACTACGAGCAGTACTTC. Full variable domain (rest looked up from reference TRBV7-2 and TRBJ2-7): GAGVSQSPSNKVTEKGKDVELRCDPISGHTALYWYRQSLGQGLEFLIYFQGNSAPDKSGLPSDRFSAERTGGSVSTLTIQRTQQEDSAVYLCASSLLAGGYYEQYFGPGTRLTVT.

This clone has a single count. The rearrangement joins TRBV7-8 to TRBJ2-1; tentative D call: TRBD1 (6 bases). The germline V gene has CDR1 SGHVS and CDR2 FQNEAQ. V was cut by 3 bases and J by 12 bases, with 18 bases left in between. The CDR3 sequence is 14 residues long. CDR3 in DNA: TGTGCCAGCAGCTTCCTTAACAGGGTTACCGGGCAGTTCTTC. This encodes CASSFLNRVTGQFF.

This clone showed up just a few times. V and J are TRBV2 and TRBJ2-3, with 7 nucleotides matching TRBD2. V shed 8 bases, J shed 4 bases, and the junction held 9 bases outside the gene matches. Germline CDR1 SNHLY, CDR2 FYNNEI. The CDR3 has 14 amino acids. In nucleotides, the CDR3 is TGTGCCAGCCGGAGCGGGAAGAATGCAGATACGCAGTATTTT. Its protein product is CASRSGKNADTQYF.

V is TRBV7-2 and J is TRBJ1-3, with D tentatively TRBD1 (5 bases). CDR3 length: 16 amino acids. Germline CDR1 reads SGHTA; CDR2 reads FQGNSA. The V end lost 1 base, the J end lost 1 base, and 11 bases lay between the germline ends. The CDR3: CASSLVGVSSGNTIYF. DNA for the CDR3: TGTGCCAGCAGCTTAGTGGGGGTATCGTCTGGAAACACCATATATTTT.

The rearrangement links TRBV6-1 to TRBJ1-1; TRBD1 aligns across 8 bases. Trimming at V came to 5 bases and at J to 4 bases, leaving 6 bases not matched to a gene. The CDR3 has 14 amino acids. Germline loops: CDR1 MNHNS, CDR2 SASEGT. The CDR3 DNA reads TGTGCCAGCAGTTTACAGGGGGAGAGCACTGAAGCTTTCTTT. Its protein product is CASSLQGESTEAFF.

The gene calls are TRBV24-1 and TRBJ2-3; D is perhaps TRBD1 (6 bases). CDR3 length: 17 residues. V was shortened by 3 bases and J by 4 bases, with 19 bases between the two germline ends. The germline gives CDR1 KGHDR, CDR2 SFDVKD. CDR3 bases: TGTGCCACCAGTGATCACCTACGACAAGGGGGTCCAGATACGCAGTATTTT. Encoded protein: CATSDHLRQGGPDTQYF.

This chain connects TRBV6-5 to TRBJ2-7; the match to TRBD1 covers 7 bases. CDR3 length: 13 amino acids. V shed 5 bases and J 4 bases; nucleotides not matched to a gene: 5. Germline CDR1 MNHEY, CDR2 SVGAGI. CDR3 bases: TGTGCCAGCAGTAAAAGACAGGGTTACGAGCAGTACTTC. Its protein is CASSKRQGYEQYF.

The chain recombines TRBV18 with TRBJ2-2; 10 bases are a match to TRBD2. J lost 6 bases, V lost 0 bases, and 4 bases had no gene match. The CDR3 spans 16 residues. Germline CDR1 is KGHSH and CDR2 is LQKENI. Here the CDR3 reads CASSPPPSGSPGELFF. CDR3 in DNA: TGTGCCAGCTCACCACCGCCTAGCGGGAGCCCCGGGGAGCTGTTTTTT. The full variable domain, its missing parts supplied by reference TRBV18 and TRBJ2-2, is NAGVMQNPRHLVRRRGQEARLRCSPMKGHSHVYWYRQLPEEGLKFMVYLQKENIIDESGMPKERFSAEFPKEGPSILRIQQVVRGDSAAYFCASSPPPSGSPGELFFGEGSRLTVL.

The V and J genes are TRBV5-4 and TRBJ2-3; D gene uncertain. V was shortened by 5 bases and J by 2 bases, with 6 bases between the two germline ends. The CDR3 totals 12 residues. The germline V gene has CDR1 SGHNT and CDR2 YYREEE (reference sequence). CDR3 residues: CASSPNTDTQYF. CDR3 DNA sequence: TGTGCCAGCAGTCCCAACACAGATACGCAGTATTTT.

This chain's CDR3 is CSVLGLVPTDTQYF. The CDR3 DNA follows: TGCAGCGTTTTGGGACTAGTCCCCACAGATACGCAGTATTTT. The V gene is TRBV29-1, the J gene TRBJ2-3; 8 bases agree with TRBD2. V shed 5 bases, J shed 2 bases, and the junction held 6 bases outside the gene matches. Looked up from germline, CDR1 is SQVTM and CDR2 is ANQGSEA. The CDR3 totals 14 residues.

This clone appeared once. The rearrangement joins TRBV5-4 to TRBJ1-3; D gene unclear. V was pared by 3 bases and J by 0 bases, with 10 bases between. This CDR3 has 15 amino acids. Looked up from germline, CDR1 is SGHNT and CDR2 is YYREEE (reference sequence). CDR3 residues: CASSSGPSSGNTIYF. CDR3 coding DNA: TGTGCCAGCAGCTCCGGGCCGAGCTCTGGAAACACCATATATTTT.

This chain uses TRBV6-1 with TRBJ1-5, with 8 nucleotides matching TRBD1. With V trimmed by 2 bases and J by 2 bases, 14 bases remained unmatched. Germline values: CDR1 MNHNS, CDR2 SASEGT. This CDR3 comprises 19 residues. Written as DNA, the CDR3 is TGTGCCAGCAGTGAACGCCTCTTGACAGGGGTAAACGGCAATCAGCCCCAGCATTTT. Translation: CASSERLLTGVNGNQPQHF.

This clone appeared once. The chain employs TRBV7-2 and TRBJ2-5; 9 nucleotides match TRBD2. The V gene end was trimmed by 1 base and the J gene end by 5 bases; junction bases not matched to a gene: 5. The CDR3 extends over 15 amino acids. The germline V gene has CDR1 SGHTA and CDR2 FQGNSA. This CDR3 is CASSLGGGAWETQYF. The CDR3, as DNA: TGTGCCAGCAGCTTAGGCGGGGGGGCATGGGAGACCCAGTACTTC. Together with reference TRBV7-2 and TRBJ2-5, the CDR3 gives the full variable domain: GAGVSQSPSNKVTEKGKDVELRCDPISGHTALYWYRQSLGQGLEFLIYFQGNSAPDKSGLPSDRFSAERTGGSVSTLTIQRTQQEDSAVYLCASSLGGGAWETQYFGPGTRLLVL.

This clone was seen once. V is TRBV5-4 and J is TRBJ2-3; D gene ambiguous. Germline V lookup: CDR1 SGHNT, CDR2 YYREEE (reference sequence). The CDR3 sequence is 15 residues long. Trimming removed 1 base from V and 6 bases from J, with 15 bases in between. As DNA, the CDR3 is TGTGCCAGCAGCTTGAGTTGGGTCACAAGGGATACGCAGTATTTT. Protein product: CASSLSWVTRDTQYF.

The chain employs TRBV7-2 and TRBJ1-6, with TRBD1 as a possible D gene (6 bases). Per germline, CDR1 SGHTA and CDR2 FQGNSA. This CDR3 spans 18 amino acids. The V end lost 4 bases, the J end lost 0 bases, and 16 bases lay between the germline ends. The CDR3 sequence: CASSSQGRFHSYNSPLHF. As DNA, the CDR3 is TGTGCCAGCAGCTCACAGGGAAGGTTCCACTCCTATAATTCACCCCTCCACTTT.

The chain couples TRBV7-2 to TRBJ2-1, with 12 bases fitting TRBD2. Trimming at V came to 1 base and at J to 8 bases, leaving 0 bases not matched to a gene. This CDR3 comprises 14 residues. Germline V CDR1 and CDR2: SGHTA, FQGNSA. The CDR3 sequence: CASSLGLAGDEQFF. Written as DNA, the CDR3 is TGTGCCAGCAGCTTAGGACTAGCGGGGGATGAGCAGTTCTTC. Full variable domain (missing parts from reference TRBV7-2 and TRBJ2-1): GAGVSQSPSNKVTEKGKDVELRCDPISGHTALYWYRQSLGQGLEFLIYFQGNSAPDKSGLPSDRFSAERTGGSVSTLTIQRTQQEDSAVYLCASSLGLAGDEQFFGPGTRLTVL.

V and J are TRBV10-3 and TRBJ2-7; TRBD2 matches at 14 bases. Germline CDR1 reads ENHRY; CDR2 reads SYGVKD. The CDR3 spans 19 residues. Losses at the gene ends were 3 bases for V and 3 bases for J; bases not matched to a gene: 13. CDR3 sequence reads: CAISEQGTSGSWFVYEQYF. The CDR3 DNA sequence: TGTGCCATCAGTGAACAAGGGACTAGCGGGAGTTGGTTTGTCTACGAGCAGTACTTC.